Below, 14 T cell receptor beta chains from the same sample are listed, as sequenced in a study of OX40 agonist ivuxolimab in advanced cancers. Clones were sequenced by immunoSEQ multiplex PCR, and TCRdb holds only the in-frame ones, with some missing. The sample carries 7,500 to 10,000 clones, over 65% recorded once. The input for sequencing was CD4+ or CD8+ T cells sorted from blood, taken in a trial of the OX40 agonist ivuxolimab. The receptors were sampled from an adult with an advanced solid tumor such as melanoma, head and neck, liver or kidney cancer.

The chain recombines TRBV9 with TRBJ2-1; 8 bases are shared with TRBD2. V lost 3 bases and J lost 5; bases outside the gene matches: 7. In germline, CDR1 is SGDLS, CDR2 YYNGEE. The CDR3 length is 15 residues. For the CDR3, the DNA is TGTGCCAGCAGCGCCCCGGGAGGGTTCAACAATGAGCAGTTCTTC. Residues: CASSAPGGFNNEQFF.

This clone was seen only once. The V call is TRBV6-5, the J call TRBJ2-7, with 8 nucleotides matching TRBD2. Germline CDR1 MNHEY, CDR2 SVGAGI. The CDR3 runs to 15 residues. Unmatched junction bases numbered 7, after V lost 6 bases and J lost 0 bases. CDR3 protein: CASRRGLATSYEQYF. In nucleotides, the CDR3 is TGTGCCAGCAGGAGAGGACTAGCCACCTCCTACGAGCAGTACTTC.

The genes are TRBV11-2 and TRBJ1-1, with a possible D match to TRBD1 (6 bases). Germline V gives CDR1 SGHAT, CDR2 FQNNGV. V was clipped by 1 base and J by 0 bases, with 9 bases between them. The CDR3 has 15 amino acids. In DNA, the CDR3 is TGTGCCAGCAGCTTAGTTCAGGGGCTGAACACTGAAGCTTTCTTT. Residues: CASSLVQGLNTEAFF.

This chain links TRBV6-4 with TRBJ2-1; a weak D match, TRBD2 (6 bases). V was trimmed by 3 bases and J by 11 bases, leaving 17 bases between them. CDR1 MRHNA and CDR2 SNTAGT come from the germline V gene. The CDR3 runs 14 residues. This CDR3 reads CASSDGGNEGQQFF. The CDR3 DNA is TGTGCCAGCAGTGATGGGGGGAATGAGGGCCAGCAGTTCTTC.

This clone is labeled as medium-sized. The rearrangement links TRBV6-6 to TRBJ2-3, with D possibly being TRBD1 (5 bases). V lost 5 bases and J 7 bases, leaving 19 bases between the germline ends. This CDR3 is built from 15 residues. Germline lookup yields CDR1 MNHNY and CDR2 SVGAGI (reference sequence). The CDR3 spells CASSLRRQTDYTQYF. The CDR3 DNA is TGTGCCAGCAGTCTACGAAGACAGACAGATTATACGCAGTATTTT.

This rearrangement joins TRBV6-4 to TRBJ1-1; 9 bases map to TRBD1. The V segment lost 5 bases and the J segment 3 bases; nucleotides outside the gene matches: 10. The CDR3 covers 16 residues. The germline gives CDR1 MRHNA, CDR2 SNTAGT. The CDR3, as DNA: TGTGCCAGCAGTCAATTTTTCCGGACAGGGGACACTGAAGCTTTCTTT. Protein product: CASSQFFRTGDTEAFF.

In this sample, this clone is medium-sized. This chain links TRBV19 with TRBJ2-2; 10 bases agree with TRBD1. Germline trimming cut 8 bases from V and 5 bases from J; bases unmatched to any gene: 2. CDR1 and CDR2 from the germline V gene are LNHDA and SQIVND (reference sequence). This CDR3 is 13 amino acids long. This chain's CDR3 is CASLDRGTGELFF. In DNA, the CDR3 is TGTGCCAGTCTGGACAGGGGGACCGGGGAGCTGTTTTTT. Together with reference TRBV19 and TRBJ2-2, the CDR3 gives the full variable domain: DGGITQSPKYLFRKEGQNVTLSCEQNLNHDAMYWYRQDPGQGLRLIYYSQIVNDFQKGDIAEGYSVSREKKESFPLTVTSAQKNPTAFYLCASLDRGTGELFFGEGSRLTVL.

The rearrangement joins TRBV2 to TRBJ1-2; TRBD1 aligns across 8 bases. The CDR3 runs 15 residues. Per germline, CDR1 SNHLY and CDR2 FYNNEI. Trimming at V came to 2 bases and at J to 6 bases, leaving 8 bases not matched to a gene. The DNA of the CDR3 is TGTGCCAGCAGTGAATGGCAGGGGGCGGGGGATGGCTACACCTTC. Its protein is CASSEWQGAGDGYTF.

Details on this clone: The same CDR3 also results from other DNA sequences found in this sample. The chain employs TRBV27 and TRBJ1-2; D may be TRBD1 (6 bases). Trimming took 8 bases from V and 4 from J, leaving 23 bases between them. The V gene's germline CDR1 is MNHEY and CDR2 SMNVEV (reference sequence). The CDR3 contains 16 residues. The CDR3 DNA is TGTGCCAGCGGGCGGACGGGGGGCAGTGGGCGCTATGGCTACACCTTC. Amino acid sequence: CASGRTGGSGRYGYTF.

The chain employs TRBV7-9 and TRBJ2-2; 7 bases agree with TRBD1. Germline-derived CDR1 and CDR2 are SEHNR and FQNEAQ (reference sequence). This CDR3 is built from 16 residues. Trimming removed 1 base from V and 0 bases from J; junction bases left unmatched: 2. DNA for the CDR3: TGTGCCAGCAGCTTAGGGGACAGCCCGAACACCGGGGAGCTGTTTTTT. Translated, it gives CASSLGDSPNTGELFF.

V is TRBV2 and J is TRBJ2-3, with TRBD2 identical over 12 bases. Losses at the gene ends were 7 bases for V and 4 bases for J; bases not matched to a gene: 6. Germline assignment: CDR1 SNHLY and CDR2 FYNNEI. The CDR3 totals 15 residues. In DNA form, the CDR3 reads TGTGCCAGCACTCCTAGCGGGGGGGCCGCAGATACGCAGTATTTT. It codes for CASTPSGGAADTQYF.

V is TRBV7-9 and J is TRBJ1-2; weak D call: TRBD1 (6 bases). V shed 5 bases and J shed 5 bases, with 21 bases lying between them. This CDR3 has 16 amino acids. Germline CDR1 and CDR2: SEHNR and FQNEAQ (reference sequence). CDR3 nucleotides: TGTGCCAGCAGCACCACCAACAGGGACGGAGAGTATGGCTACACCTTC. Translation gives CASSTTNRDGEYGYTF.

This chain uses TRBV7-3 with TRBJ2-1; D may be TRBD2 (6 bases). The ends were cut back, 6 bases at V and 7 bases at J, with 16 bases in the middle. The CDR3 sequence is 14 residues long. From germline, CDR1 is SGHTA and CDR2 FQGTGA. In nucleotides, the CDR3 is TGTGCCAGCAGTGGGGGGATCGTTGGGAATGAGCAGTTCTTC. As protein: CASSGGIVGNEQFF.

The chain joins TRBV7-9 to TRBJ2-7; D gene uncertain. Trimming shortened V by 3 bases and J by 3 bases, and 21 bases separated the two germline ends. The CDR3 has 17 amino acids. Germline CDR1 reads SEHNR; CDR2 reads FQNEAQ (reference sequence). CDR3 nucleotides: TGTGCCAGCAGCTTCCCTGGGCAGGATGAACTTAGCTACGAGCAGTACTTC. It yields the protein CASSFPGQDELSYEQYF.